The 24 T cell receptor beta chains listed next were all sequenced from one sample in a study of T cell responses to AZD1222 COVID-19 vaccine (dated by TCRdb to the early 2020s). Read against the paper, the sample's time point label means: baseline before first vaccination. The treatment or condition tag for this specimen amounts to: meningococcal conjugate vaccine given as trial control. Library prep was done by the immunoSEQ multiplex PCR assay. Here the immuneACCESS table is served through TCRdb, limited to in-frame sequences with V and J called. Missing clones are a known gap in these copies; in checked studies unresolved V genes cover under half, and the rest lacks a known reason. The sample profile shows 110,000 or so clones; approximately 91% of them were found once. The biggest ten clones account for roughly 12% of the sample. Sequencing was performed on peripheral blood, taken on day 0 of MenACWY control vaccination. The receptors here all came from an adult in good health.

The sample holds one count of this clone. CDR3 sequence: CASSSLDEKLFF. The CDR3 DNA reads TGTGCCAGCAGTTCGTTGGATGAAAAACTGTTTTTT. The chain combines TRBV28 with TRBJ1-4; no clear D gene. Per germline, CDR1 MDHEN and CDR2 SYDVKM. Trimming left V 4 bases short and J 6 bases short, with 6 bases between. This CDR3 is built from 12 residues.

This clone was observed once. The chain couples TRBV28 to TRBJ1-6, with a tentative D call TRBD1 (5 bases). Deletions cut 3 bases from V and 4 bases from J, with 7 bases between. The CDR3 consists of 14 residues. Germline V gene sequence: CDR1 MDHEN, CDR2 SYDVKM. This CDR3 is CASSFGGYNSPLHF. The CDR3 DNA is TGTGCCAGCAGTTTCGGGGGGTATAATTCACCCCTCCACTTT.

The chain combines TRBV18 with TRBJ1-4, with D perhaps TRBD1 (5 bases). Germline V lookup: CDR1 KGHSH, CDR2 LQKENI. Between the trimmed V and J ends, which lost 2 bases and 0 bases, there was a span of 10 bases. This CDR3 is built from 16 residues. The CDR3 sequence is CASSPFTGATNEKLFF. The DNA for the CDR3 is TGTGCCAGCTCACCATTCACGGGGGCAACTAATGAAAAACTGTTTTTT.

Judged by abundance, this clone is medium-sized. The rearrangement uses TRBV6-2 or TRBV6-3 and TRBJ1-1; 7 bases are a match to TRBD1. The CDR3 consists of 14 residues. Germline V lookup: CDR1 MNHEY, CDR2 SVGEGT. J was trimmed by 4 bases and V by 2 bases; bases with no gene match: 4. DNA for the CDR3: TGTGCCAGCAGTTACAGAGGGGGCGGCACTGAAGCTTTCTTT. Translated, it gives CASSYRGGGTEAFF.

The genes are TRBV4-3 and TRBJ2-1; D is possibly TRBD1 (5 bases). CDR1 is LGHNA and CDR2 is YSLEER in the germline V gene. The CDR3 is made up of 13 amino acids. The V and J ends lost 2 bases and 10 bases respectively, with 12 bases between them. CDR3 nucleotides: TGCGCCAGCAGCCAAAGTTGGGGCAGGGAGCAGTTCTTC. Translating it yields CASSQSWGREQFF.

This rearrangement joins TRBV5-4 to TRBJ1-1; D gene unclear. Germline V gene data show CDR1 as SGHNT and CDR2 as YYREEE (reference sequence). The germline V and J ends were trimmed by 1 base and 1 base, with 17 bases remaining between them. The CDR3 consists of 17 residues. CDR3 region: CASSLPTPIRENTEAFF. The CDR3 coding sequence is TGTGCCAGCAGCTTGCCGACCCCGATTAGGGAGAACACTGAAGCTTTCTTT.

V and J are TRBV11-3 and TRBJ2-7; D ambiguous. The CDR3 has 13 residues. The germline CDR1 and CDR2 sequences are SGHNT and YENEEA. Trimming took 1 base from V and 4 from J, leaving 8 bases between them. The CDR3 reads CASSLAFGYEQYF. In DNA, the CDR3 is TGTGCCAGCAGCTTAGCTTTCGGTTACGAGCAGTACTTC.

This rearrangement joins TRBV6-4 to TRBJ1-5; D is uncertain. Deletions cut 5 bases from V and 7 bases from J, with 12 bases between. CDR1 and CDR2 from the germline V gene are MRHNA and SNTAGT. The CDR3 has 13 residues. As DNA, the CDR3 is TGTGCCAGCAGTTTAGAGGGTGGACAGCCCCAGCATTTT. Translating it yields CASSLEGGQPQHF.

This rearrangement joins TRBV27 to TRBJ2-7; 12 nucleotides agree with TRBD2. With V trimmed by 0 bases and J by 4 bases, 7 bases remained unmatched. The germline V gene encodes CDR1 MNHEY and CDR2 SMNVEV (reference sequence). This CDR3 comprises 17 residues. CDR3: CASSLSVGLAGPYEQYF. In DNA, the CDR3 is TGTGCCAGCAGTTTATCGGTCGGACTAGCGGGACCATACGAGCAGTACTTC.

V is TRBV3-1 (or the pseudogene TRBV3-2) and J is TRBJ1-5; the D is unclear. Germline values: CDR1 LGHDT, CDR2 YNNKEL (reference sequence). This CDR3 contains 14 residues. V was pared by 1 base and J by 2 bases, with 6 bases between. The CDR3 DNA reads as TGTGCCAGCAGCCAAGTTAATGGCAATCAGCCCCAGCATTTT. Encoded protein: CASSQVNGNQPQHF.

The chain combines TRBV28 with TRBJ1-3; no firm D call. Trimming pared 6 bases from V and 0 bases from J, leaving 15 bases between. The CDR3 is 16 amino acids. Germline V lookup: CDR1 MDHEN, CDR2 SYDVKM. The CDR3: CASSRISGASGNTIYF. The CDR3, as DNA: TGTGCCAGCAGCCGAATTTCTGGCGCCTCTGGAAACACCATATATTTT.

This clone was recorded a few times. The rearrangement uses TRBV14 and TRBJ2-5, with TRBD2 matching over 12 bases. This CDR3 is built from 18 residues. Germline CDR1 and CDR2: SGHDN and FVKESK. V was pared by 2 bases and J by 1 base, with 8 bases of the junction left unmatched. Here the CDR3 DNA reads TGTGCCAGCAGCCAACGGGCTAGCGGGGGGGCCTCCCAAGAGACCCAGTACTTC. This sequence encodes CASSQRASGGASQETQYF.

This clone was recorded many times. One junction end does not reproduce the germline sequence, and a read error may be involved. V gene TRBV4-1 combines with J gene TRBJ2-1; D not resolved. CDR3 size: 11 residues. CDR1 MGHRA and CDR2 YSYEKL come from the germline V gene. The CDR3 coding sequence is TGCGCCAGCAGCCAAGGCTCCCGCCGGGTCTTC. This encodes CASSQGSRRVF.

The V and J genes are TRBV19 and TRBJ1-2; 7 positions match TRBD1. Germline lookup yields CDR1 LNHDA and CDR2 SQIVND (reference sequence). The V and J ends lost 1 base and 3 bases, in that order; junction bases with no gene match: 2. The length of the CDR3 is 14 residues. The CDR3 nucleotides are TGTGCCAGTAGTATAGGGGACAGCTACTATGGCTACACCTTC. It specifies CASSIGDSYYGYTF.

The genes are TRBV28 and TRBJ2-7, with 9 nucleotides matching TRBD1. With V trimmed by 3 bases and J by 6 bases, 3 bases remained unmatched. The CDR3 has 13 amino acids. Germline CDR1 MDHEN, CDR2 SYDVKM. CDR3 protein: CASSFSDRGEQYF. DNA of the CDR3: TGTGCCAGCAGTTTTTCGGACAGGGGCGAGCAGTACTTC.

This chain uses TRBV10-3 with TRBJ1-5; no clear D. The CDR3 length is 15 residues. The V end was cut by 4 bases, the J end by 2 bases, with 12 bases between. CDR1 and CDR2 from the germline V gene are ENHRY and SYGVKD. DNA of the CDR3: TGTGCCATCAGTGGAGGCCCCCCGGGCAATCAGCCCCAGCATTTT. Translated: CAISGGPPGNQPQHF.

V usage is TRBV19 and J usage is TRBJ1-5; tentatively, D is TRBD1 (5 bases). Germline assignment: CDR1 LNHDA and CDR2 SQIVND (reference sequence). The CDR3 is made up of 16 amino acids. V was clipped by 3 bases and J by 11 bases, with 23 bases between them. The CDR3 DNA reads as TGTGCCAGTAGTATTCCTCGCGGGACCCCAAAATTGGCCCAGCATTTT. It translates to CASSIPRGTPKLAQHF.

CDR3 DNA sequence: TGTGCCAGAAGCGCCGGGACTATTTACTCCCGCTCCTACAATGAGCAGTTCTTC. Its translation: CARSAGTIYSRSYNEQFF. This chain connects TRBV5-3 to TRBJ2-1, with 7 nucleotides matching TRBD2. TRBV5-3 is placed among ORFs of uncertain function. This CDR3 comprises 18 residues. Germline trimming cut 4 bases from V and 0 bases from J; bases unmatched to any gene: 13.

This chain joins TRBV2 and TRBJ2-3; 8 nucleotides align to TRBD2. V shed 3 bases and J 4 bases; nucleotides not matched to a gene: 3. Germline values: CDR1 SNHLY, CDR2 FYNNEI. The CDR3 is 14 residues long. The DNA for the CDR3 is TGTGCCAGCAGTGACCGGGGGGGAGCAGATACGCAGTATTTT. Amino acid sequence: CASSDRGGADTQYF.

This clone was recorded once. This chain connects TRBV6-4 to TRBJ2-2; D call uncertain. Trimming left V 5 bases short and J 3 bases short, with 10 bases between. The germline V gene has CDR1 MRHNA and CDR2 SNTAGT. The CDR3 is made up of 14 amino acids. CDR3 in DNA: TGTGCCAGCAGTCCTGAGCAGCACACCGGGGAGCTGTTTTTT. It encodes CASSPEQHTGELFF.

The rearrangement links TRBV29-1 to TRBJ2-1; 9 bases are a match to TRBD1. Germline trimming cut 3 bases from V and 0 bases from J; bases unmatched to any gene: 3. The CDR3 is 15 amino acids. The germline gives CDR1 SQVTM, CDR2 ANQGSEA. CDR3 residues: CSVDPTGGSYNEQFF. The CDR3 DNA sequence: TGCAGCGTTGACCCGACAGGGGGCTCCTACAATGAGCAGTTCTTC.

This chain connects TRBV7-9 to TRBJ1-2; D perhaps matches TRBD1 (5 bases). CDR1 SEHNR and CDR2 FQNEAQ come from the germline V gene (reference sequence). V was shortened by 0 bases and J by 4 bases, with 12 bases between the two germline ends. CDR3 length equals 15 residues. The CDR3 sequence: CASSLAGRAGYGYTF. CDR3 DNA: TGTGCCAGCAGCTTAGCGGGCAGGGCGGGCTATGGCTACACCTTC.

This sequence joins TRBV28 and TRBJ1-1; D not resolved. The germline gives CDR1 MDHEN, CDR2 SYDVKM. The CDR3 is 13 amino acids. Trimming removed 5 bases at V and 1 base at J, with 8 bases between. For the CDR3, the DNA is TGTGCCAGCAGTATCACCCGGAACACTGAAGCTTTCTTT. Residues: CASSITRNTEAFF. Variable domain in full (rest from reference TRBV28 and TRBJ1-1): DVKVTQSSRYLVKRTGEKVFLECVQDMDHENMFWYRQDPGLGLRLIYFSYDVKMKEKGDIPEGYSVSREKKERFSLILESASTNQTSMYLCASSITRNTEAFFGQGTRLTVV.

The gene calls are TRBV18 and TRBJ1-2; TRBD1 matches 8 bases. CDR3 length: 18 residues. The germline V gene has CDR1 KGHSH and CDR2 LQKENI. The J segment lost 1 base and the V segment lost 2 bases, leaving 12 bases of the junction unmatched. CDR3 nucleotides: TGTGCCAGCTCACCAGCAGGGCTTGGGACAGGAAGTAACTATGGCTACACCTTC. Amino acids: CASSPAGLGTGSNYGYTF. Full variable domain (remainder filled in from reference TRBV18 and TRBJ1-2): NAGVMQNPRHLVRRRGQEARLRCSPMKGHSHVYWYRQLPEEGLKFMVYLQKENIIDESGMPKERFSAEFPKEGPSILRIQQVVRGDSAAYFCASSPAGLGTGSNYGYTFGSGTRLTVV.